This T cell receptor beta chain appears in the sequencing data of a study of identical twins. From germline, CDR1 is MNHNS and CDR2 SASEGT. The trim removed 5 bases at V and 10 bases at J, leaving 13 bases unmatched. The CDR3 has 17 residues. TCRdb reprocessed the 5' RACE reads with MiXCR, giving one entry per CDR3 protein. Found here are about 690,000 distinct CDR3 sequences, about 20% of them singletons; the top ten hold approximately 4.3%. This clonotype was counted only a few times. A further study also used this sample, focusing on T cells expressing NK-cell markers.

Sequenced sample: PBMCs. This chain uses TRBV6-1 with TRBJ2-1; 14 bases agree with TRBD2. The receptor was isolated from a woman in her late teens or twenties in good health. DNA of the CDR3: TGTGCCAGCAGTCTGCCTCGGACTAGCGGGGGGAACCGGGAGCAGTTCTTC. It yields the protein CASSLPRTSGGNREQFF.